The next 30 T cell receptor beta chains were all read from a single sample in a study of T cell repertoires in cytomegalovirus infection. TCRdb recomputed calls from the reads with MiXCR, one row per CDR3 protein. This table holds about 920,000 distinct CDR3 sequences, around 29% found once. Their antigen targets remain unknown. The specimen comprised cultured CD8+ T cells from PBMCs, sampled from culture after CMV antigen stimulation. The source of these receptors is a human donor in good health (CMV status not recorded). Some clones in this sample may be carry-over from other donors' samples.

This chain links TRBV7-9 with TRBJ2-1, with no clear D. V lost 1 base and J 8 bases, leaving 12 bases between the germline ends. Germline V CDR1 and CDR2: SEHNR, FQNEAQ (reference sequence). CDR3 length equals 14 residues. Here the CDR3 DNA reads TGTGCCAGCAGCTTAGTTCGGGCAGTTCATGAGCAGTTCTTC. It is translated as CASSLVRAVHEQFF.

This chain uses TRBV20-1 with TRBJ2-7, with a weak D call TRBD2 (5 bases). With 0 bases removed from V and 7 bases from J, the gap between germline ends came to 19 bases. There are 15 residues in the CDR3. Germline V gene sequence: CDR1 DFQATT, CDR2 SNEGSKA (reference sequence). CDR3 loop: CSARDRGDTLGEQYF. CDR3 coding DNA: TGCAGTGCTAGAGATCGGGGAGACACCCTCGGTGAGCAGTACTTC.

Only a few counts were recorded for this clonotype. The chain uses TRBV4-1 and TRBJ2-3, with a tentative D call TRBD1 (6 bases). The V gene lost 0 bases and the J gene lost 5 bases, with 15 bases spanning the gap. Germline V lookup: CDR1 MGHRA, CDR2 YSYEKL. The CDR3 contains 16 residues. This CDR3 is CASSQEIGQTRDTQYF. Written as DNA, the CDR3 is TGCGCCAGCAGCCAAGAGATAGGACAGACGAGAGATACGCAGTATTTT.

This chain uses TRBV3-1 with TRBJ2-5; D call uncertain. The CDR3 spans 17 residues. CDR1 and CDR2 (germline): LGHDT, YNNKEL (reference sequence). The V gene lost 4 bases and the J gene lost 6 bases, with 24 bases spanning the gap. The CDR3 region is CASSPPLEVPYPKTQYF. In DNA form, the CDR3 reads TGTGCCAGCAGCCCTCCTTTGGAAGTCCCCTACCCTAAGACCCAGTACTTC.

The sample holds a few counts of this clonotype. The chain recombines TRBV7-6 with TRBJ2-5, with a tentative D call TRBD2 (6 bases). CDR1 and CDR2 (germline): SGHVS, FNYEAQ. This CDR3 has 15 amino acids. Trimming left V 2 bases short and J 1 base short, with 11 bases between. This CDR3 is CASSLILAAQETQYF. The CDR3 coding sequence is TGTGCCAGCAGCTTAATATTAGCGGCCCAAGAGACCCAGTACTTC.

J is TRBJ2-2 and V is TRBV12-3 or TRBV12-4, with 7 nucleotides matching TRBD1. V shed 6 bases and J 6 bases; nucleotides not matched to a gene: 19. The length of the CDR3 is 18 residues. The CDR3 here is CASRSRLTGSMDPGELFF. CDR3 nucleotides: TGTGCCAGCAGATCCCGCCTGACAGGGAGTATGGATCCCGGGGAGCTGTTTTTT.

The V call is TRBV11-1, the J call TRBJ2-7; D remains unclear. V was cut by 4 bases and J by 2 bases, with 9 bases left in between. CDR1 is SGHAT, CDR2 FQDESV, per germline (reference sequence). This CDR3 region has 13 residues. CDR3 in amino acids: CASSYDTTYEQYF. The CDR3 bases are TGTGCCAGCAGCTACGACACCACCTACGAGCAGTACTTC.

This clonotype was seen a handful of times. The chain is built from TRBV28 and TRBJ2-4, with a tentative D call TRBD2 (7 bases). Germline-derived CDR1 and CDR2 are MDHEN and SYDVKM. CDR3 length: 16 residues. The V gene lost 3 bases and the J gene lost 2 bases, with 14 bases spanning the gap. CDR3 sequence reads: CASSFYGGASKNIQYF. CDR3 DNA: TGTGCCAGCAGTTTTTATGGGGGGGCATCCAAAAACATTCAGTACTTC.

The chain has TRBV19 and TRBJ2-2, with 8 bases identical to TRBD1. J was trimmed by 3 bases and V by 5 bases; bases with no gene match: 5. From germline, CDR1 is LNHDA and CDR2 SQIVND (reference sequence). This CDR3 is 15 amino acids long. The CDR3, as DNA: TGTGCCAGTAGTGCTAGGACAGGGTACACCGGGGAGCTGTTTTTT. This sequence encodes CASSARTGYTGELFF.

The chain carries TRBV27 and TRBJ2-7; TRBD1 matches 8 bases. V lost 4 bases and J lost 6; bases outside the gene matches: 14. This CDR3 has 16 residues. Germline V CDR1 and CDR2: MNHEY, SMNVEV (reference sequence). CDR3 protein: CASSSTPISGGCEQYV. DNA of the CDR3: TGTGCCAGCAGTTCAACCCCCATTTCAGGGGGCTGCGAGCAGTACGTC.

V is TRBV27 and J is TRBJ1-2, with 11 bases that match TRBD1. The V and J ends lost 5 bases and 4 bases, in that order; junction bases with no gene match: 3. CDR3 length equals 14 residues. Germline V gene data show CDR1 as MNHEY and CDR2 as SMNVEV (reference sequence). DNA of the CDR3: TGTGCCAGCAGTGGACAGGGGGCTTTCTATGGCTACACCTTC. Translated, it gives CASSGQGAFYGYTF.

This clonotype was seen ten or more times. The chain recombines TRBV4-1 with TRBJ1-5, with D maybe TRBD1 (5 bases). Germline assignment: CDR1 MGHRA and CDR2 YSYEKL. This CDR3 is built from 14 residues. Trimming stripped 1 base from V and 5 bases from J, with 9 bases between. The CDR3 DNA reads TGCGCCAGCAGCCAAGTTCAGGGCTATCAGCCCCAGCATTTT. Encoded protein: CASSQVQGYQPQHF.

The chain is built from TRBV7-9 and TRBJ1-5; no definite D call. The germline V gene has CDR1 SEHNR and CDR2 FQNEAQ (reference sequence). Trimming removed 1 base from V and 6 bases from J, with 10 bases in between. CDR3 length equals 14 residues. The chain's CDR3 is CASSLGGKGQPQHF. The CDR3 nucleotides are TGTGCCAGCAGCTTAGGGGGTAAGGGTCAGCCCCAGCATTTT.

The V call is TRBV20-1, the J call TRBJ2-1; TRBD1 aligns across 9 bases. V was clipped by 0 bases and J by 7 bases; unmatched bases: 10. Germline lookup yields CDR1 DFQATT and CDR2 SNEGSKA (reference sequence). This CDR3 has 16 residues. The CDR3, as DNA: TGCAGTGCTAGAGATAATTTACAGGGGGCTCCAAATGAGCAGTTCTTC. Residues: CSARDNLQGAPNEQFF.

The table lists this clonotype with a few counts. CDR3: CASTPGIGLYEQYV. For the CDR3, the DNA is TGTGCCAGCACCCCGGGGATTGGTTTGTACGAGCAGTACGTC. The chain is built from TRBV7-2 and TRBJ2-7; D perhaps matches TRBD2 (5 bases). The CDR3 spans 14 residues. The germline V gene has CDR1 SGHTA and CDR2 FQGNSA. The germline V and J ends were trimmed by 7 bases and 4 bases, with 17 bases remaining between them.

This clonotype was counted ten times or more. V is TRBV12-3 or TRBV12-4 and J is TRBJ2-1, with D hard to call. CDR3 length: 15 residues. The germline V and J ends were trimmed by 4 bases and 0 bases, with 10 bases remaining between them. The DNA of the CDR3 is TGTGCCAGCAGTTCAACATATAGCTCCTACAATGAGCAGTTCTTC. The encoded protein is CASSSTYSSYNEQFF.

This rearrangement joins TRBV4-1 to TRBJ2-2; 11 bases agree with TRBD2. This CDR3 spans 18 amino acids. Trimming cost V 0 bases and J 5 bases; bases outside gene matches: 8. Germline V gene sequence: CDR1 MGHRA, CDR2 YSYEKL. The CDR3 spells CASSQEVISGGATGELFF. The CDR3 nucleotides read TGCGCCAGCAGCCAAGAAGTCATTAGCGGGGGGGCAACCGGGGAGCTGTTTTTT.

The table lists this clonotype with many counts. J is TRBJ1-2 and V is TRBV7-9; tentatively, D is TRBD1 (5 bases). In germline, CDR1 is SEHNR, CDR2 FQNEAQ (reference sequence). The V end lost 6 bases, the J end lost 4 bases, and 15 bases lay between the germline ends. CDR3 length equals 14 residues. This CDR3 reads CASSYTGDGYGYTF. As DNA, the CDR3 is TGTGCCAGCAGTTATACCGGGGACGGCTATGGCTACACCTTC.

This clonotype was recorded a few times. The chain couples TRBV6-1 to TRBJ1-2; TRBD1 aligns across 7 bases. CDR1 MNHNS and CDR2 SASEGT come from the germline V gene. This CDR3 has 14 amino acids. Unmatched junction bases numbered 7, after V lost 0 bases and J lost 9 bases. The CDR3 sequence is CASSEARTGSSYTF. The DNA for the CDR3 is TGTGCCAGCAGTGAAGCTAGGACAGGCAGTAGCTACACCTTC.

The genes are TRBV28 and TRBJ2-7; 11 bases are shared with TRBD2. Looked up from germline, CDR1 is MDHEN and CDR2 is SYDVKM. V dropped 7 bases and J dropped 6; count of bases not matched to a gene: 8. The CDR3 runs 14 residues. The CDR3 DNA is TGTGCCAGCACCCCCACTAGCGGGGGTTTCGAGCAGTACGTC. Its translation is CASTPTSGGFEQYV.

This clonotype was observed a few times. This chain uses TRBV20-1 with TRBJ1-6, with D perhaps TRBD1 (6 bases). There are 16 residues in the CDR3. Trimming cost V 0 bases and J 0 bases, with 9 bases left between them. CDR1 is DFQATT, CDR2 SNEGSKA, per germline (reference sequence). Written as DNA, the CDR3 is TGCAGTGCTAGAGAGCAGGACAGCTCCTATAATTCACCCCTCCACTTT. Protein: CSAREQDSSYNSPLHF.

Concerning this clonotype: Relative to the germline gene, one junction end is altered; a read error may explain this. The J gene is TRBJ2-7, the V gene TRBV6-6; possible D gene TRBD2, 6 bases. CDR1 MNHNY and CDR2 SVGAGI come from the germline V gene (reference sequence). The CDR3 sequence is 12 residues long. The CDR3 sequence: CANSYGRGEQYF. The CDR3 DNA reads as TGTGCCAACAGTTACGGACGGGGGGAGCAGTACTTC.

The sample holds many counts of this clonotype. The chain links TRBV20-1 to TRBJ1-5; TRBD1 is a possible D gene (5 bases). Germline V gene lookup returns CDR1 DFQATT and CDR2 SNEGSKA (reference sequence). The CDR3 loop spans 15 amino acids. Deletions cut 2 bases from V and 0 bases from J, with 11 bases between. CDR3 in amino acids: CSARKRDYSNQPQHF. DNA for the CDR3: TGCAGTGCTAGAAAGAGGGACTATAGCAATCAGCCCCAGCATTTT.

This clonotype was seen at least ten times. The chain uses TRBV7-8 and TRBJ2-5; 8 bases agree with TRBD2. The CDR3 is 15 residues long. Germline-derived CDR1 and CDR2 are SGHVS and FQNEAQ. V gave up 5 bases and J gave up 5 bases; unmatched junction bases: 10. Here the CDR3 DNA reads TGTGCCAGCAGCCCTCGGGGGGGGGCCGGGGAGACCCAGTACTTC. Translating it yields CASSPRGGAGETQYF.

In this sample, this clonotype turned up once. The CDR3 nucleotides are TGTGCCAGTAGGCGGGACAGCCGACTTGCAACTAATGAAAAACTGTTTTTT. Translation: CASRRDSRLATNEKLFF. The rearrangement uses TRBV19 and TRBJ1-4; 7 bases fit TRBD1. The CDR3 runs 17 residues. Germline CDR1 and CDR2: LNHDA and SQIVND (reference sequence). J was trimmed by 0 bases and V by 6 bases; bases with no gene match: 10. Looking up the rest from reference TRBV19 and TRBJ1-4 gives the full variable domain: DGGITQSPKYLFRKEGQNVTLSCEQNLNHDAMYWYRQDPGQGLRLIYYSQIVNDFQKGDIAEGYSVSREKKESFPLTVTSAQKNPTAFYLCASRRDSRLATNEKLFFGSGTQLSVL.

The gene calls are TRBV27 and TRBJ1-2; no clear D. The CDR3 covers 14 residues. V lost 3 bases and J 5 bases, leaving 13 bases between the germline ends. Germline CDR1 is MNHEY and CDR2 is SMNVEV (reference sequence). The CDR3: CASSFSRAPYGYTF. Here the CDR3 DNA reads TGTGCCAGCAGTTTTAGTCGGGCACCTTATGGCTACACCTTC.

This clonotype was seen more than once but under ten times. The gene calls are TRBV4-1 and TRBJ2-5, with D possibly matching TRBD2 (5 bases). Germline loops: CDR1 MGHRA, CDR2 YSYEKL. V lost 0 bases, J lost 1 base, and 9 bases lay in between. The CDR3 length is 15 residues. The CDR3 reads CASSQEGALQETQYF. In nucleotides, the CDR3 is TGCGCCAGCAGCCAAGAGGGAGCGCTCCAAGAGACCCAGTACTTC.

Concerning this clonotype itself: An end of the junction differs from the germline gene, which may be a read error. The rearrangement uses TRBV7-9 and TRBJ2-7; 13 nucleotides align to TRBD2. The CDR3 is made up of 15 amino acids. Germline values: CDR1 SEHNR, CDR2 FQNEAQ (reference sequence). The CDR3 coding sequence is TGTGTCAGCAGCGGGACTAGCGGGGCAATATACGAGCAGTACTTC. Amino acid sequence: CVSSGTSGAIYEQYF.

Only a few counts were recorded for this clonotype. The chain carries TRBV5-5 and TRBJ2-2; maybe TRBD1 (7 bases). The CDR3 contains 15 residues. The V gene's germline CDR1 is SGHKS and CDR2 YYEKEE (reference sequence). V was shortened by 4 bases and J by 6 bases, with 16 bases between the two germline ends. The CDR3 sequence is CASSVGGGLSGELFF. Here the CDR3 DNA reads TGTGCCAGCAGCGTAGGAGGGGGCCTATCCGGGGAGCTGTTTTTT.

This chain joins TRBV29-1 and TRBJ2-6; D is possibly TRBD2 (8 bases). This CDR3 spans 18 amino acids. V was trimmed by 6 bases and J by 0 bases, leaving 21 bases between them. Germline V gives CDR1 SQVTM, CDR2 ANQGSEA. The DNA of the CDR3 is TGCAGCGTGGGGGGTAGCGGGACAGTACTCTCTGGGGCCAACGTCCTGACTTTC. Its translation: CSVGGSGTVLSGANVLTF.